A single sample gave rise to the 18 T cell receptor beta chains below, sequenced in a study of early T cells in non-severe SARS-CoV-2 infection. TCRdb recomputed calls from the 5' RACE reads with MiXCR, one row per CDR3 protein. Among 60,000 to 65,000 distinct CDR3 sequences listed, about 9.3% were seen once. The source material was whole blood. The receptors were gathered from an adult who was a healthcare worker with PCR-confirmed SARS-CoV-2 infection or an uninfected control (not recorded which).

This clonotype was observed at least ten times. The V call is TRBV12-3 or TRBV12-4, the J call TRBJ2-3; 9 nucleotides align to TRBD2. The CDR3 covers 15 residues. With 9 bases clipped from V and 0 bases from J, the junction kept 7 bases outside the gene matches. The CDR3 nucleotides are TGTGCCAGTAAAGCGGGGGGTACTAGCACAGATACGCAGTATTTT. Amino acid sequence: CASKAGGTSTDTQYF.

The chain employs TRBV10-3 and TRBJ1-2, with D possibly TRBD1 on 5 matching bases. Germline CDR1 is ENHRY and CDR2 is SYGVKD. This CDR3 is built from 14 residues. V was cut by 2 bases and J by 4 bases, with 11 bases left in between. CDR3 in amino acids: CAISEGREVYGYTF. DNA for the CDR3: TGTGCCATCAGTGAGGGCAGGGAAGTCTATGGCTACACCTTC.

This clonotype was counted at least ten times. J is TRBJ2-7 and V is TRBV29-1; unclear D gene. Per the germline V gene, CDR1 is SQVTM and CDR2 is ANQGSEA. V was cut by 4 bases and J by 6 bases, with 10 bases left in between. CDR3 size: 11 residues. CDR3 nucleotide sequence: TGCAGCGTTGTAATAGCCGGCGAGCAGTACGTC. It translates to CSVVIAGEQYV.

The rearrangement joins TRBV6-6 to TRBJ1-4, with D tentatively TRBD1 (6 bases). This CDR3 contains 14 residues. The V gene lost 6 bases and the J gene lost 8 bases, with 16 bases spanning the gap. The germline V gene encodes CDR1 MNHNY and CDR2 SVGAGI (reference sequence). The chain's CDR3 is CASRITGSEEKLFF. CDR3 bases: TGTGCCAGCAGGATAACAGGGTCCGAAGAAAAACTGTTTTTT.

CDR3 DNA sequence: TGTGCCTGGAGTGTTGGGGGCTCCTACGAGCAGTACGTC. This encodes CAWSVGGSYEQYV. The V and J genes are TRBV30 and TRBJ2-7; tentatively, D is TRBD1 or TRBD2 (5 bases each). Trimming stripped 0 bases from V and 0 bases from J, with 6 bases between. This CDR3 contains 13 residues. The germline CDR1 and CDR2 sequences are GTSNPN and SVGIG (reference sequence).

CDR3 nucleotide sequence: TGTGCCACCAGTGATTGGGACAGTTCAAACTATGGCTACACCTTC. Its protein product is CATSDWDSSNYGYTF. This chain links TRBV24-1 with TRBJ1-2, with 7 bases matching TRBD1. Germline V gene sequence: CDR1 KGHDR, CDR2 SFDVKD. CDR3 size: 15 residues. Trimming at V came to 2 bases and at J to 2 bases, leaving 4 bases not matched to a gene.

The chain is built from TRBV7-6 and TRBJ2-2, with TRBD2 matching 8 bases. This CDR3 comprises 15 residues. The germline gives CDR1 SGHVS, CDR2 FNYEAQ. Trimming removed 3 bases from V and 7 bases from J; junction bases left unmatched: 7. The CDR3 DNA reads TGTGCCAGCAGCTTTGCGGGGGGCGCGGTCGGGGAGCTGTTTTTT. Protein product: CASSFAGGAVGELFF.

This clonotype was seen many times. V and J are TRBV24-1 and TRBJ2-6, with D tentatively TRBD2 (5 bases). Trimming took off 3 bases at V and 4 bases at J, with 9 bases between the two ends. The CDR3 length is 15 residues. Germline V gives CDR1 KGHDR, CDR2 SFDVKD. DNA for the CDR3: TGTGCCACCAGTGATAGGAGGAGCGGGGCCAACGTCCTGACTTTC. It is translated as CATSDRRSGANVLTF.

This sequence joins TRBV29-1 and TRBJ1-5; TRBD1 is a possible D gene (6 bases). The CDR3 loop spans 13 amino acids. Germline V gene sequence: CDR1 SQVTM, CDR2 ANQGSEA. The V gene lost 8 bases and the J gene lost 6 bases, with 17 bases spanning the gap. CDR3 protein: CSTRGAGGQPQHF. CDR3 sequence (DNA): TGCAGCACGAGGGGGGCGGGCGGTCAGCCCCAGCATTTT.

This clonotype was picked up many times. The CDR3 bases are TGCGCCAGCAGCTTGTCTTCCGGAGGAGGAAACACCATATATTTT. Amino acids: CASSLSSGGGNTIYF. The chain joins TRBV5-1 to TRBJ1-3, with no clear D. Germline CDR1 and CDR2: SGHRS and YFSETQ. Trimming cost V 1 base and J 4 bases, with 12 bases left between them. The CDR3 spans 15 residues.

In this sample, this clonotype turned up many times. CDR3 in amino acids: CASSLRQGGATNEKLFF. CDR3 coding DNA: TGTGCCAGCAGCCTACGCCAAGGAGGGGCCACTAATGAAAAACTGTTTTTT. The chain combines TRBV7-6 with TRBJ1-4, with D tentatively TRBD1 (5 bases). V lost 5 bases, J lost 2 bases, and 18 bases lay in between. The CDR3 sequence is 17 residues long. CDR1 SGHVS and CDR2 FNYEAQ come from the germline V gene.

This sequence joins TRBV6-2 or TRBV6-3 and TRBJ2-1; TRBD2 agrees at 7 bases. Germline CDR1 reads MNHEY; CDR2 reads SVGEGT. This CDR3 contains 15 residues. The V segment lost 6 bases and the J segment 12 bases; nucleotides outside the gene matches: 17. In DNA, the CDR3 is TGTGCCAGCAGCCCATCTAGCTCGGGACTAAACGGGCAGTTCTTC. It specifies CASSPSSSGLNGQFF.

This clonotype has a handful of counts. The gene calls are TRBV2 and TRBJ2-1; the D call may be TRBD1 or TRBD2 (6 bases each). From germline, CDR1 is SNHLY and CDR2 FYNNEI. Trimming took off 7 bases at V and 3 bases at J, with 10 bases between the two ends. The CDR3 runs 13 residues. CDR3 sequence (DNA): TGTGCCAGCATGGGGGGCCTCTACAATGAGCAGTTCTTC. Its translation is CASMGGLYNEQFF.

This clonotype was seen ten or more times. V gene TRBV24-1 combines with J gene TRBJ2-3, with TRBD2 as a possible D gene (5 bases). The germline V and J ends were trimmed by 5 bases and 0 bases, with 11 bases remaining between them. Germline assignment: CDR1 KGHDR and CDR2 SFDVKD. The CDR3 runs to 15 residues. CDR3 residues: CATSVAGTSTDTQYF. CDR3 in DNA: TGTGCCACCAGTGTGGCGGGTACTAGCACAGATACGCAGTATTTT.

The chain couples TRBV7-7 to TRBJ2-5; TRBD2 aligns across 7 bases. The trim removed 2 bases at V and 2 bases at J, leaving 5 bases unmatched. Germline V gene data show CDR1 as SSHAT and CDR2 as FNYEAQ (reference sequence). The CDR3 length is 15 residues. Written as DNA, the CDR3 is TGTGCCAGCAGCTTATACTTGGGGGGGCAAGAGACCCAGTACTTC. This codes for CASSLYLGGQETQYF.

This clonotype was counted at least ten times. V gene TRBV5-1 combines with J gene TRBJ2-1; maybe TRBD2 (6 bases). Per the germline V gene, CDR1 is SGHRS and CDR2 is YFSETQ. The CDR3 sequence is 14 residues long. Trimming took 0 bases from V and 8 from J, leaving 12 bases between them. The CDR3 loop is CASSLVGGEDEQFF. In nucleotides, the CDR3 is TGCGCCAGCAGCTTGGTCGGAGGGGAGGATGAGCAGTTCTTC.

The chain recombines TRBV28 with TRBJ2-7, with TRBD1 identical over 11 bases. Germline assignment: CDR1 MDHEN and CDR2 SYDVKM. The V segment lost 2 bases and the J segment 10 bases; nucleotides outside the gene matches: 10. This CDR3 is 15 amino acids long. The CDR3 DNA reads TGTGCCAGCAGTTTAGGGACAGGGGGTTATCCCGGACAGTACGTC. Translating it yields CASSLGTGGYPGQYV.

The rearrangement links TRBV6-1 to TRBJ2-3; 10 bases are shared with TRBD2. This CDR3 contains 23 residues. Germline-derived CDR1 and CDR2 are MNHNS and SASEGT. The J segment lost 3 bases and the V segment lost 4 bases, leaving 28 bases of the junction unmatched. This CDR3 reads CASSVKGGPGLAFNGGGTDTQYF. For the CDR3, the DNA is TGTGCCAGCAGTGTAAAAGGGGGACCGGGACTAGCGTTCAACGGAGGCGGAACAGATACGCAGTATTTT.